Below are 30 T cell receptor beta chains sequenced from a single sample in a study of cytomegalovirus exposure and HLA in healthy donors. In the PCR, 60 Vbeta and 13 Jbeta primers were used. The assay was immunoSEQ multiplex PCR, and TCRdb's table has in-frame clones only and misses some. The table has roughly 120,000 clones, about 80% seen once; the top ten hold 2.5% to 3%. Sequencing input: PBMCs. The receptors stem from a woman aged 60-70 years in good health and CMV-seropositive.

The chain recombines TRBV19 with TRBJ2-3; D perhaps matches TRBD2 (6 bases). V was trimmed by 6 bases and J by 2 bases, leaving 12 bases between them. Germline CDR1 reads LNHDA; CDR2 reads SQIVND (reference sequence). The CDR3 is 14 residues long. The CDR3 loop is CASRLGLNTDTQYF. The CDR3 DNA reads TGTGCCAGTAGACTAGGACTAAACACAGATACGCAGTATTTT.

This chain links TRBV11-2 with TRBJ2-1, with D possibly TRBD2 on 5 matching bases. This CDR3 is built from 13 residues. Germline CDR1 reads SGHAT; CDR2 reads FQNNGV. The ends were cut back, 4 bases at V and 10 bases at J, with 14 bases in the middle. CDR3 region: CASSSNMRGEQFF. CDR3 coding DNA: TGTGCCAGCAGCTCCAATATGAGAGGGGAGCAGTTCTTC. Together with reference TRBV11-2 and TRBJ2-1, the CDR3 gives the full variable domain: EAGVAQSPRYKIIEKRQSVAFWCNPISGHATLYWYQQILGQGPKLLIQFQNNGVVDDSQLPKDRFSAERLKGVDSTLKIQPAKLEDSAVYLCASSSNMRGEQFFGPGTRLTVL.

The V gene is TRBV11-2, the J gene TRBJ1-1; 7 nucleotides match TRBD1. In germline, CDR1 is SGHAT, CDR2 FQNNGV. V gave up 0 bases and J gave up 3 bases; unmatched junction bases: 7. This CDR3 contains 16 residues. This chain's CDR3 is CASSLDRDREDTEAFF. In DNA, the CDR3 is TGTGCCAGCAGCTTAGATCGAGACAGGGAGGACACTGAAGCTTTCTTT.

The CDR3 protein is CAPRPSGRGNEQFF. The CDR3 coding sequence is TGTGCCCCCCGACCTAGCGGGAGGGGAAATGAGCAGTTCTTC. The V and J genes are TRBV2 and TRBJ2-1; 12 bases fit TRBD2. Germline lookup yields CDR1 SNHLY and CDR2 FYNNEI. V trimming: 11 bases; J trimming: 7 bases; junction bases outside the gene matches: 9. The CDR3 covers 14 residues.

The chain recombines TRBV27 with TRBJ1-6; D uncertain. The CDR3 runs 14 residues. Germline values: CDR1 MNHEY, CDR2 SMNVEV (reference sequence). V lost 0 bases and J lost 10, with 10 bases in between. The chain's CDR3 is CASSLSGVVSPLHF. CDR3 sequence (DNA): TGTGCCAGCAGTTTATCCGGGGTGGTATCACCCCTCCACTTT.

This sequence joins TRBV28 and TRBJ2-7, with 10 bases that match TRBD1. J gave up 9 bases and V 6 bases, and 14 bases lay outside the gene matches. Germline V gene data show CDR1 as MDHEN and CDR2 as SYDVKM. This CDR3 has 15 residues. CDR3 nucleotide sequence: TGTGCCAGCAGCCCTACCGGGACAGGGGCCAGGGTGCAGTACTTC. Protein product: CASSPTGTGARVQYF.

With regard to this clone: It may be a read error: a sequence one base away is much more abundant. Distinct nucleotide sequences in the sample also encode this CDR3. J is TRBJ1-1 and V is TRBV11-3; D unclear. V was trimmed by 1 base and J by 1 base, leaving 4 bases between them. CDR1 is SGHNT and CDR2 is YENEEA in the germline V gene. CDR3 length: 13 amino acids. The CDR3 is CASSLGQNTEAFF. CDR3 bases: TGTGCCAGCAGCTTAGGACAGAACACTGAAGCTTTCTTT.

The chain combines TRBV6-1 with TRBJ2-7; D is perhaps TRBD1 (6 bases). CDR1 and CDR2 from the germline V gene are MNHNS and SASEGT. V was pared by 8 bases and J by 6 bases, with 20 bases between. This CDR3 is built from 14 residues. The CDR3 coding sequence is TGTGCCAGCCAACCTGACAGGTGGAGCATCGAGCAGTACTTC. Translating it yields CASQPDRWSIEQYF.

The V and J genes are TRBV7-9 and TRBJ2-7; 10 bases are a match to TRBD1. V gave up 6 bases and J gave up 9 bases; unmatched junction bases: 11. This CDR3 comprises 14 residues. The germline gives CDR1 SEHNR, CDR2 FQNEAQ (reference sequence). The CDR3 is CASSGQGELSRQYF. Written as DNA, the CDR3 is TGTGCCAGCAGTGGACAGGGGGAGTTGTCTCGGCAGTACTTC.

This clone was counted a few times. This chain joins TRBV6-4 and TRBJ2-7; the D gene is possibly TRBD2 (6 bases). With 2 bases removed from V and 2 bases from J, the gap between germline ends came to 10 bases. Germline assignment: CDR1 MRHNA and CDR2 SNTAGT. This CDR3 spans 14 amino acids. The CDR3 spells CASSDIRLAYEQYF. Here the CDR3 DNA reads TGTGCCAGCAGTGACATTCGACTAGCCTACGAGCAGTACTTC.

This clone was observed a handful of times. The rearrangement links TRBV4-1 to TRBJ2-7; TRBD1 matches 7 bases. V shed 4 bases and J 3 bases; nucleotides not matched to a gene: 9. Germline loops: CDR1 MGHRA, CDR2 YSYEKL. The CDR3 loop spans 15 amino acids. CDR3 loop: CASSPTGTQNYEQYF. The CDR3 DNA sequence: TGCGCCAGCAGCCCGACAGGGACCCAAAACTACGAGCAGTACTTC.

V and J are TRBV2 and TRBJ1-1; D unresolved. Germline V gives CDR1 SNHLY, CDR2 FYNNEI. V lost 4 bases and J 11 bases, leaving 17 bases between the germline ends. This CDR3 is 13 amino acids long. The CDR3: CASSGGEGITAFF. The CDR3 DNA reads as TGTGCCAGCAGTGGGGGTGAGGGCATAACGGCTTTCTTT.

This rearrangement joins TRBV28 to TRBJ1-2, with D uncertain. CDR3 length: 13 residues. CDR1 and CDR2 (germline): MDHEN, SYDVKM. Trimming removed 8 bases from V and 0 bases from J, with 10 bases in between. The CDR3, as DNA: TGTGCCAGCCGCCCGGGTCCTAACTATGGCTACACCTTC. Translation: CASRPGPNYGYTF.

V is TRBV12-2 and J is TRBJ2-5; TRBD1, as called in the table, went unchecked against the DNA. The end of the DNA is better explained by TRBJ2-7, so the J call may be wrong. TRBV12-2 is termed a pseudogene. The CDR3 contains 16 residues. The CDR3 loop is CASRLSRYRSSYEQYF. DNA for the CDR3: TGTGCAAGTCGCTTAAGTAGGTACAGGAGCTCCTACGAGCAGTACTTC.

The chain combines TRBV28 with TRBJ2-5; 10 nucleotides line up with TRBD1. Germline values: CDR1 MDHEN, CDR2 SYDVKM. The CDR3 contains 17 residues. The trim removed 1 base at V and 4 bases at J, leaving 9 bases unmatched. DNA of the CDR3: TGTGCCAGCAGTTTATCTGGGACAGGGGCCGTAGGAGAGACCCAGTACTTC. It codes for CASSLSGTGAVGETQYF.

This chain uses TRBV5-1 with TRBJ2-7, with TRBD2 matching over 13 bases. The ends lost 3 bases at V and 5 bases at J; junction bases unmatched: 14. Germline loops: CDR1 SGHRS, CDR2 YFSETQ. The CDR3 has 18 residues. CDR3 loop: CASSSYRPGLAGKHEQYF. The CDR3 DNA is TGCGCCAGCAGCTCATATAGACCGGGACTAGCGGGAAAGCACGAGCAGTACTTC.

This chain uses TRBV6-5 with TRBJ1-1; D might be TRBD1 (6 bases). Germline V gene data show CDR1 as MNHEY and CDR2 as SVGAGI. The CDR3 loop spans 13 amino acids. The V and J ends lost 8 bases and 1 base respectively, with 11 bases between them. CDR3 sequence reads: CASGDIRNTEAFF. The CDR3 nucleotides are TGTGCCAGCGGGGACATAAGGAACACTGAAGCTTTCTTT.

The chain has TRBV6-5 and TRBJ1-1; 8 bases are shared with TRBD1. Trimming removed 3 bases from V and 5 bases from J; junction bases left unmatched: 8. This CDR3 has 15 amino acids. Germline V gene sequence: CDR1 MNHEY, CDR2 SVGAGI. The CDR3, as DNA: TGTGCCAGCAGTTATGGACAGGGCTTCGGGACTGAAGCTTTCTTT. As protein: CASSYGQGFGTEAFF.

V gene TRBV5-1 combines with J gene TRBJ1-1; no clear D gene. Germline V gene data show CDR1 as SGHRS and CDR2 as YFSETQ. CDR3 length: 14 residues. V lost 5 bases, J lost 4 bases, and 15 bases lay in between. CDR3 bases: TGCGCCAGCAGTGCCATCTTGAGGAGCACTGAAGCTTTCTTT. Protein: CASSAILRSTEAFF.

This clone has just a few counts. The V call is TRBV4-1, the J call TRBJ1-1; TRBD1 matches at 8 bases. This CDR3 has 17 residues. With 1 base clipped from V and 0 bases from J, the junction kept 7 bases outside the gene matches. Per germline, CDR1 MGHRA and CDR2 YSYEKL. The CDR3 sequence is CASSQGTGSFMNTEAFF. Written as DNA, the CDR3 is TGCGCCAGCAGCCAAGGGACAGGGTCTTTCATGAACACTGAAGCTTTCTTT.

A few counts support this clone. This chain links TRBV18 with TRBJ2-7, with 11 bases matching TRBD1. The CDR3 loop spans 16 amino acids. V lost 0 bases and J lost 4; bases outside the gene matches: 5. From germline, CDR1 is KGHSH and CDR2 LQKENI. CDR3 loop: CASSPPRTGGDYEQYF. DNA of the CDR3: TGTGCCAGCTCACCACCAAGGACAGGGGGCGATTACGAGCAGTACTTC. Variable domain in full (rest from reference TRBV18 and TRBJ2-7): NAGVMQNPRHLVRRRGQEARLRCSPMKGHSHVYWYRQLPEEGLKFMVYLQKENIIDESGMPKERFSAEFPKEGPSILRIQQVVRGDSAAYFCASSPPRTGGDYEQYFGPGTRLTVT.

The chain employs TRBV28 and TRBJ2-2; tentatively, D is TRBD2 (5 bases). The CDR3 runs to 15 residues. Trimming shortened V by 2 bases and J by 1 base, and 8 bases separated the two germline ends. CDR1 and CDR2 from the germline V gene are MDHEN and SYDVKM. CDR3 region: CASSLTRRNTGELFF. The CDR3 DNA follows: TGTGCCAGCAGTTTAACTAGGAGGAACACCGGGGAGCTGTTTTTT.

V and J are TRBV19 and TRBJ2-1, with D maybe TRBD2 (6 bases). CDR3 length: 13 residues. Germline CDR1 LNHDA, CDR2 SQIVND (reference sequence). Trimming pared 7 bases from V and 7 bases from J, leaving 14 bases between. The CDR3 sequence: CASNPGAENEQFF. CDR3 coding DNA: TGTGCCAGTAACCCGGGAGCCGAGAATGAGCAGTTCTTC. The full variable domain, its missing parts supplied by reference TRBV19 and TRBJ2-1, is DGGITQSPKYLFRKEGQNVTLSCEQNLNHDAMYWYRQDPGQGLRLIYYSQIVNDFQKGDIAEGYSVSREKKESFPLTVTSAQKNPTAFYLCASNPGAENEQFFGPGTRLTVL.

The gene calls are TRBV5-1 and TRBJ1-1, with D unclear. The CDR3 spans 17 residues. Germline CDR1 SGHRS, CDR2 YFSETQ. V lost 2 bases, J lost 2 bases, and 19 bases lay in between. The CDR3 coding sequence is TGCGCCAGCAGCTTTTCTCAGGTGAGCCGAAACAACACTGAAGCTTTCTTT. It yields the protein CASSFSQVSRNNTEAFF.

Written as DNA, the CDR3 is TGTGCCAGTAGTATAGGTTGGGACAGGGCCTACAATGAGCAGTTCTTC. Translated, it gives CASSIGWDRAYNEQFF. The gene calls are TRBV19 and TRBJ2-1, with 9 bases matching TRBD1. This CDR3 has 16 amino acids. V was pared by 1 base and J by 2 bases, with 3 bases of the junction left unmatched. CDR1 and CDR2 (germline): LNHDA, SQIVND (reference sequence).

This clone was observed a single time. This rearrangement joins TRBV5-1 to TRBJ2-7, with D possibly matching TRBD2 (5 bases). CDR1 is SGHRS and CDR2 is YFSETQ in the germline V gene. The CDR3 contains 15 residues. Trimming removed 7 bases from V and 4 bases from J, with 21 bases in between. CDR3 nucleotide sequence: TGCGCCAGCGCCCCCACGGGGTTGTTGGGTTACGAGCAGTACTTC. It codes for CASAPTGLLGYEQYF.

V usage is TRBV19 and J usage is TRBJ1-1; 9 nucleotides agree with TRBD1. From germline, CDR1 is LNHDA and CDR2 SQIVND (reference sequence). The J segment lost 3 bases and the V segment lost 7 bases, leaving 12 bases of the junction unmatched. The CDR3 covers 16 residues. The CDR3 nucleotides read TGTGCCAGTAAAAGATTCGGGACAGGGACATACACTGAAGCTTTCTTT. Protein product: CASKRFGTGTYTEAFF.

The chain carries TRBV5-1 and TRBJ1-1, with TRBD1 matching 7 bases. V dropped 4 bases and J dropped 0; count of bases not matched to a gene: 3. The CDR3 covers 14 residues. The germline V gene encodes CDR1 SGHRS and CDR2 YFSETQ. Written as DNA, the CDR3 is TGCGCCAGCAGCATGACAGGGTTGAACACTGAAGCTTTCTTT. This sequence encodes CASSMTGLNTEAFF.

The CDR3 loop is CASSTLPGLNTEAFF. The CDR3 DNA is TGTGCCAGTAGTACTTTACCAGGGTTGAACACTGAAGCTTTCTTT. This chain joins TRBV19 and TRBJ1-1, with a tentative D call TRBD1 (5 bases). Per germline, CDR1 LNHDA and CDR2 SQIVND (reference sequence). V shed 4 bases and J shed 0 bases, with 12 bases lying between them. The CDR3 is made up of 15 amino acids.

The rearrangement joins TRBV30 to TRBJ1-2, with D unresolved. V was trimmed by 4 bases and J by 5 bases, leaving 14 bases between them. This CDR3 has 13 amino acids. Looked up from germline, CDR1 is GTSNPN and CDR2 is SVGIG (reference sequence). The CDR3 sequence is CAWTAPYSYGYTF. The CDR3, as DNA: TGTGCCTGGACAGCCCCCTACAGTTATGGCTACACCTTC.